These T cell receptor beta chains were read from a single sample in a study of T cell responses to AZD1222 COVID-19 vaccine. Assay: immunoSEQ multiplex PCR; the TCRdb copy retains only in-frame clones and omits some. The table lists over 100,000 clones, about nine tenths of them singletons. Material: peripheral blood, obtained 28 days after the second AZD1222 dose. All receptors come from an adult who received the AZD1222 COVID-19 vaccine. Each CDR3 is given without its conserved first and last residue. Fields, in order: V gene, CDR3 protein.

v_call: TRBV18; cdr3_aa: ASSPEGRETQY
v_call: TRBV5-4; cdr3_aa: ASSSRDRGAGNTIY
v_call: TRBV19; cdr3_aa: ASSIRAGSGYT
v_call: TRBV28; cdr3_aa: ASSGGYSYEQY
v_call: TRBV13; cdr3_aa: ASKRDHQETQY
v_call: TRBV30; cdr3_aa: AWSWPPGQGGYEQY
v_call: TRBV4-2; cdr3_aa: ASTDRGLENTEAF
v_call: TRBV6-6; cdr3_aa: ASSNRDRVQNQPQH
v_call: TRBV10-3; cdr3_aa: AISLGLGGRDTQY
v_call: TRBV24-1; cdr3_aa: ATGLDHEKLF
v_call: TRBV10-3; cdr3_aa: AISAGTSNEQF
v_call: TRBV6-1; cdr3_aa: ASSERMGGDGQPQH
v_call: TRBV27; cdr3_aa: ASSRSGFSSGNTIY